This T cell receptor (beta chain) was captured in a study of T cells in Graves' hyperthyroidism and ophthalmopathy. Amplification of TCR beta CDR3 regions used RNA as the template. HTBI primers drove first-round RT-PCR of the TCR CDR3. TCRdb re-derived calls from the multiplex PCR reads in MiXCR, one entry per CDR3 protein. In the table there are 530,000 or so distinct CDR3 sequences, roughly 46% of which are singletons. The study defined stable Graves' hyperthyroidism as no ophthalmopathy progression within 18 months. Among the patients, aged 18 to 65, hyperthyroidism was newly diagnosed and had lasted under 2 months. Exclusion of a patient resulted from uncontrolled infection, other autoimmune disease, pregnancy or lactation. Study conclusions and caveats: A model using 13 V-J features told ophthalmopathy apart from stable hyperthyroidism.

For this clonotype: Its specificity is unknown. The limits of the CDR3 on the DNA are not certain, so only TCRdb's listed CDR3 is given.

A total of 17 residues make up the CDR3, ends included. Germline V gives CDR1 SGHAT, CDR2 FQDESV (reference sequence). Sequenced material: peripheral blood or thyroid tissue (not recorded which). The receptor was isolated from a woman under 30 with Graves' hyperthyroidism. The chain recombines TRBV11-1 with TRBJ2-7; the table's D call, TRBD2, has no DNA check behind it. CDR3 residues: CACSARPGLAGIYEQYF.